This T cell receptor (beta chain) was captured by sequencing in a study of blood T cell repertoires in COVID-19 (dated by TCRdb to about 2020). Context from the whole study: Samples from collaborators originated in the United States, Italy and Spain and spanned both the acute and convalescent phases of COVID-19. The prospective study material was composed of cDNA or gDNA derived from T cells, B-cell-depleted T cells, or PBMCs. Deeply sampled blood TCRbeta repertoires from subjects exposed to, actively infected with, or recovered from COVID-19 were included in the dataset. The repertoires were made available in a free public database intended to serve as a resource for research on the immune response to SARS-CoV-2. Samples were obtained from the ongoing ImmuneRACE study (first 160 participants) and from over 1,000 subjects provided by 6 global collaborators. Nearly every sample came with metadata listing a de-identified subject ID, COVID-19 status, age in years and sex. Where HLA class I and class II types were available, the types were taken from metadata supplied by the sample provider, not from assay-based typing. The research as a whole found: Clinical and demographic metadata were provided uncurated, with the amount varying by source and participant.

In the prospective study, participants were about 18 to 95 years old, resided in about 25 geographic areas of the United States, and were enrolled through a virtual design. In the prospective study, participants were assigned to cohorts based on the clinical history participants reported in a screening survey and a study questionnaire. Recovered participants in ImmuneRACE Cohort 3 were defined by two consecutive negative NP/OP PCR tests, clearance by a healthcare professional, or resolution of symptoms. Each participant in the prospective study had whole blood, serum and a nasopharyngeal or oropharyngeal swab collected by mobile phlebotomists. Participants in the prospective study had the option to provide additional blood draws and questionnaires over a roughly two-month period. Prospective study blood samples were shipped either frozen or at room temperature before DNA extraction. Comment on this clone: It has no known antigen specificity. The record has no base qualities; no much larger clone is one base away.

The immunoSEQ Assay, a bias-controlled multiplex PCR, was used to amplify TCRbeta CDR3 regions from genomic DNA. Per the original workflow: Within the assay, amplification of reference gene primers was used to estimate how many nucleated cells each sample contained. Sequence reads were collapsed and filtered to measure the absolute abundance of every unique TCRbeta CDR3 rearrangement. For each sample, productive Simpson clonality was calculated by taking the square root of Simpson's diversity index across productive rearrangements. Not all clones reach the TCRdb copy of this immuneACCESS table, which keeps in-frame sequences only. Checked studies attribute under half of the gap to unresolved V genes and leave the rest unexplained. That table gives V, J and clone size, and the DNA gave D and trimming. The sample records around 260,000 clones, around 90% of which are singletons. The leading ten clones occupy roughly 1.1% of the sample.

Looking up the germline V gene yields CDR1 SGDLS and CDR2 YYNGEE. The CDR3 holds 17 amino acids from the cysteine to the phenylalanine. The sequence is cut down to CDR3 DNA, 51 bases in frame from base 1. V lost 4 bases and J lost 4 bases, and the count of bases not matched to a germline gene is 9. Material: PBMCs or T cells enriched from blood (not recorded which). This sequence originates from a young woman who had recovered from COVID-19. The rearranged chain carries TRBV9 and TRBJ2-5; 14 bases in the middle match TRBD2. The DNA reads TGTGCCAGCAGCACCATGACTAGCGGGAGGGCCTTAGAGACCCAGTACTTC. Translation gives CASSTMTSGRALETQYF.